These 2 T cell receptor beta chains came from one sample sequenced in a study of blood T cell repertoires in COVID-19. This table comes from immunoSEQ multiplex PCR, and its TCRdb copy is limited to in-frame clones, with some not included. In the table there are tens of thousands of clones, 80% to 95% of which are singletons. The sample comprised peripheral blood. These receptors were taken from a human donor in a cohort sampled during active COVID-19.

The rearrangement links TRBV5-1 to TRBJ2-1; TRBD1 agrees at 7 bases. The CDR3 runs 15 residues. The germline CDR1 and CDR2 sequences are SGHRS and YFSETQ. The V and J ends lost 0 bases and 4 bases, in that order; junction bases with no gene match: 4. The DNA for the CDR3 is TGCGCCAGCAGCTTGGGACAGGGACCTTACAATGAGCAGTTCTTC. Its protein product is CASSLGQGPYNEQFF.

V gene TRBV5-4 combines with J gene TRBJ2-2; the match to TRBD1 covers 10 bases. This CDR3 comprises 15 residues. CDR1 is SGHNT, CDR2 YYREEE, per germline (reference sequence). Unmatched junction bases numbered 5, after V lost 3 bases and J lost 6 bases. In DNA form, the CDR3 reads TGTGCCAGCAGCTCACGACAGGGGGCTGCCGGGGAGCTGTTTTTT. Translating it yields CASSSRQGAAGELFF.